Presented here are 19 T cell receptor beta chains from one specimen sequenced in a study of response to subunit inactivated influenza vaccine. TCRdb redid the calling of the RT-PCR reads with MiXCR, one entry per CDR3 protein. Counted here are around 530,000 distinct CDR3 sequences, approximately 15% occurring once; the ten biggest clones make up over 2.5%. This material consisted of CD4+ T cells sorted from PBMCs, taken approximately 25 months after vaccination. All receptors come from a man aged 50-75 years who received an inactivated influenza vaccine.

In its sample, this clonotype was seen a few times. The chain employs TRBV12-3 or TRBV12-4 and TRBJ2-5; 8 bases agree with TRBD2. V dropped 9 bases and J dropped 1; count of bases not matched to a gene: 7. The CDR3 consists of 14 residues. The CDR3, as DNA: TGTGCCAGTATGAGGCGGGGGGCCCAAGAGACCCAGTACTTC. Protein product: CASMRRGAQETQYF.

The chain carries TRBV19 and TRBJ2-7; TRBD1 aligns across 8 bases. CDR1 and CDR2 from the germline V gene are LNHDA and SQIVND (reference sequence). CDR3 size: 14 residues. V trimming: 3 bases; J trimming: 5 bases; junction bases outside the gene matches: 6. The chain's CDR3 is CASSITGGSHEQYF. CDR3 DNA sequence: TGTGCCAGTAGTATCACAGGGGGTTCCCACGAGCAGTACTTC.

V usage is TRBV6-1 and J usage is TRBJ2-2; the match to TRBD1 covers 7 bases. The germline gives CDR1 MNHNS, CDR2 SASEGT. The trim removed 5 bases at V and 2 bases at J, leaving 11 bases unmatched. The CDR3 spans 17 residues. CDR3 protein: CASSTGARVSNTGELFF. In DNA form, the CDR3 reads TGTGCCAGCAGTACAGGGGCCCGGGTGTCTAACACCGGGGAGCTGTTTTTT.

This chain joins TRBV6-2 or TRBV6-3 and TRBJ1-1; a weak D match, TRBD1 (5 bases). V was trimmed by 2 bases and J by 1 base, leaving 29 bases between them. This CDR3 spans 21 amino acids. CDR1 is MNHEY, CDR2 SVGEGT, per germline. The CDR3 sequence is CASSYGFGFVTFGRANTEAFF. The CDR3 nucleotides are TGTGCCAGCAGTTACGGGTTTGGCTTTGTCACGTTTGGCAGGGCGAACACTGAAGCTTTCTTT.

This clonotype occurred many times. The chain couples TRBV20-1 to TRBJ2-3, with D uncertain. CDR3 length equals 13 residues. Germline CDR1 is DFQATT and CDR2 is SNEGSKA (reference sequence). The V and J ends lost 3 bases and 3 bases respectively, with 10 bases between them. The CDR3 bases are TGCAGTGCTAGGGGCCCGTCGACAGATACGCAGTATTTT. Protein: CSARGPSTDTQYF.

This clonotype showed up just a few times. This chain uses TRBV7-8 with TRBJ2-1, with D perhaps TRBD1 (5 bases). The V gene lost 0 bases and the J gene lost 10 bases, with 10 bases spanning the gap. CDR1 and CDR2 from the germline V gene are SGHVS and FQNEAQ. The CDR3 length is 13 residues. The CDR3 loop reads CASSLAPNREQFF. The CDR3 coding sequence is TGTGCCAGCAGCTTAGCGCCCAACAGGGAGCAGTTCTTC. Variable domain in full (rest from reference TRBV7-8 and TRBJ2-1): GAGVSQSPRYKVAKRGQDVALRCDPISGHVSLFWYQQALGQGPEFLTYFQNEAQLDKSGLPSDRFFAERPEGSVSTLKIQRTQQEDSAVYLCASSLAPNREQFFGPGTRLTVL.

Only a few counts were recorded for this clonotype. The rearrangement links TRBV29-1 to TRBJ2-2; D could derive from TRBD1 or TRBD2 (5 bases each). The CDR3 extends over 16 amino acids. Looked up from germline, CDR1 is SQVTM and CDR2 is ANQGSEA. The V end was cut by 7 bases, the J end by 2 bases, with 20 bases between. The DNA of the CDR3 is TGCAGCGCTCGTCCGGGGTACAGGCAAAACACCGGGGAGCTGTTTTTT. This sequence encodes CSARPGYRQNTGELFF.

A few counts support this clonotype. CDR3 DNA sequence: TGCAGTCCCCGTCAGGGGGCCGAGCAGTACTTC. Protein: CSPRQGAEQYF. The chain has TRBV20-1 and TRBJ2-7; 8 positions match TRBD1. Trimming at V came to 8 bases and at J to 6 bases, leaving 6 bases not matched to a gene. The CDR3 contains 11 residues. In germline, CDR1 is DFQATT, CDR2 SNEGSKA (reference sequence).

The chain links TRBV20-1 to TRBJ2-7; TRBD1 or TRBD2 may be the D gene (6 bases each). Germline values: CDR1 DFQATT, CDR2 SNEGSKA (reference sequence). CDR3 length: 12 amino acids. The CDR3, as DNA: TGCAGCGCCGAAAGGGGGGCAGACGAGCAGTACTTC. Translation gives CSAERGADEQYF.

This clonotype was picked up a small number of times. The chain uses TRBV2 and TRBJ1-4; D is unresolved. The CDR3 is 12 amino acids. The V end was cut by 2 bases, the J end by 12 bases, with 10 bases between. Germline lookup yields CDR1 SNHLY and CDR2 FYNNEI. The CDR3, as DNA: TGTGCCAGCAGTGAACAGGTCAGCCAACTGTTTTTT. Translated: CASSEQVSQLFF.

This clonotype has more than one count but fewer than ten. V usage is TRBV7-9 and J usage is TRBJ1-3, with D tentatively TRBD1 (5 bases). The CDR3 extends over 14 amino acids. V was clipped by 2 bases and J by 3 bases, with 8 bases between them. The V gene's germline CDR1 is SEHNR and CDR2 FQNEAQ (reference sequence). Here the CDR3 reads CASSLIRDGNTIYF. CDR3 sequence (DNA): TGTGCCAGCAGCTTAATCAGGGATGGAAACACCATATATTTT.

The table lists this clonotype with many counts. This rearrangement joins TRBV6-1 to TRBJ2-2, with D perhaps matching TRBD1 (5 bases). The CDR3 spans 13 residues. CDR1 and CDR2 (germline): MNHNS, SASEGT. V lost 6 bases and J lost 6, with 11 bases in between. The CDR3 loop reads CASRDNGAGELFF. The CDR3 region has the DNA TGTGCCAGCAGGGACAATGGGGCCGGGGAGCTGTTTTTT.

The rearrangement joins TRBV11-3 to TRBJ2-5, with 8 bases that match TRBD1. CDR1 SGHNT and CDR2 YENEEA come from the germline V gene. The junction had 4 bases not matched to a gene; V was cut back by 4 bases and J by 0 bases. The length of the CDR3 is 15 residues. The CDR3 coding sequence is TGTGCCAGCAGCTCAGGGGGCCCTTACCAAGAGACCCAGTACTTC. Translating it yields CASSSGGPYQETQYF.

The V gene is TRBV5-1, the J gene TRBJ2-3, with TRBD1 as a possible D gene (5 bases). V dropped 0 bases and J dropped 4 bases, with 9 bases sitting between them. The germline gives CDR1 SGHRS, CDR2 YFSETQ. CDR3 length equals 14 residues. CDR3 region: CASSLEQESDTQYF. The CDR3 DNA is TGCGCCAGCAGCTTGGAACAGGAGTCAGATACGCAGTATTTT.

The rearrangement links TRBV28 to TRBJ2-1, with 13 bases that match TRBD2. Per the germline V gene, CDR1 is MDHEN and CDR2 is SYDVKM. The V gene end was trimmed by 4 bases and the J gene end by 8 bases; junction bases not matched to a gene: 8. There are 16 residues in the CDR3. CDR3 amino acids: CASSSLLAGGIDEQFF. The CDR3 DNA is TGTGCCAGCAGTTCCCTACTAGCGGGAGGGATTGATGAGCAGTTCTTC.

This chain joins TRBV7-9 and TRBJ2-3; tentatively, D is TRBD1 (6 bases). This CDR3 contains 12 residues. Trimming shortened V by 4 bases and J by 6 bases, and 8 bases separated the two germline ends. Germline V gene lookup returns CDR1 SEHNR and CDR2 FQNEAQ (reference sequence). This CDR3 is CASSYTGDTQYF. The CDR3 DNA reads TGTGCCAGCAGCTACACAGGGGATACGCAGTATTTT.

This clonotype was recorded a few times. This chain uses TRBV30 with TRBJ2-7; possible D gene TRBD2, 5 bases. The germline V and J ends were trimmed by 2 bases and 5 bases, with 10 bases remaining between them. Per germline, CDR1 GTSNPN and CDR2 SVGIG (reference sequence). The CDR3 totals 12 residues. CDR3 sequence (DNA): TGTGCCTGGAGTACGGGATACCACGAGCAGTACTTC. Amino acid sequence: CAWSTGYHEQYF. The complete variable domain, with remaining parts taken from reference TRBV30 and TRBJ2-7, reads SQTIHQWPATLVQPVGSPLSLECTVEGTSNPNLYWYRQAAGRGLQLLFYSVGIGQISSEVPQNLSASRPQDRQFILSSKKLLLSDSGFYLCAWSTGYHEQYFGPGTRLTVT.

There are a few counts of this clonotype. The junction shows a germline mismatch at one end, possibly a read error. The chain combines TRBV20-1 with TRBJ2-7; 14 nucleotides match TRBD2. The CDR3 sequence is 15 residues long. CDR1 is DFQATT and CDR2 is SNEGSKA in the germline V gene (reference sequence). CDR3: CSVRRTSGRTFEQYF. CDR3 nucleotides: TGCAGTGTTAGACGGACTAGCGGGAGGACGTTCGAGCAGTACTTC.

Only a few counts were recorded for this clonotype. J is TRBJ1-4 and V is TRBV11-2; D ambiguous. The V and J ends lost 2 bases and 8 bases respectively, with 9 bases between them. In germline, CDR1 is SGHAT, CDR2 FQNNGV. The CDR3 is 13 residues long. CDR3 coding DNA: TGTGCCAGCAGCTTAAGCCCGGGAGAAAAACTGTTTTTT. Its translation is CASSLSPGEKLFF.